Listed below are T cell receptor beta chains from one sample, sequenced in a study of identical twins. TCRdb re-called the 5' RACE reads with MiXCR, one entry per CDR3 protein. This sample yields 300,000 or so distinct CDR3 sequences, of which just under 9.5% are seen a single time; under 7.5% belongs to the top ten. These data also formed part of another study, on yellow fever vaccine responses in identical twins.

Source material: CD8+ T cells sorted from blood. The receptors come from a young woman in good health. Each CDR3 is given with its conserved first and last residue. The order of the fields is J gene, V gene, D gene, clone size, CDR3 DNA, CDR3 protein. The D gene is left open where the match is weak. Where a row states a size, it is once, few, many or the class of an expanded clone; other rows omit it.

J: TRBJ2-3; V: TRBV11-2; D: NA; size: many; DNA: TGTGCCAGCAAGGGCTACGCAGATACGCAGTATTTT; CDR3: CASKGYADTQYF
J: TRBJ1-2; V: TRBV14; D: TRBD1; size: NA; DNA: TGTGCCAGCAGCCTTTGGGGACAGATCTACACCTTC; CDR3: CASSLWGQIYTF
J: TRBJ2-5; V: TRBV15; D: NA; size: NA; DNA: TGTGCCACCAGCAGAGAACAGGTGTCGGAGACCCAGTACTTC; CDR3: CATSREQVSETQYF
J: TRBJ2-3; V: TRBV10-3; D: TRBD2; size: NA; DNA: TGTGCCATCCGGGGGGACGGAACACAATTCACAGATACGCAGTATTTT; CDR3: CAIRGDGTQFTDTQYF
J: TRBJ2-3; V: TRBV5-1; D: NA; size: many; DNA: TGCGCCAGCAGCGGCGGTGGGCAGAGGACAGATACGCAGTATTTT; CDR3: CASSGGGQRTDTQYF
J: TRBJ2-1; V: TRBV6-2/TRBV6-3; D: TRBD2; size: few; DNA: TGTGCCAGCAGTTACGCTAGCGGGAGCTACAATGAGCAGTTCTTC; CDR3: CASSYASGSYNEQFF
J: TRBJ2-5; V: TRBV20-1; D: TRBD2; size: few; DNA: TGCAGTGCTAGAGATGGGACTAGCGGGGGGGTAACCCAGTACTTC; CDR3: CSARDGTSGGVTQYF
J: TRBJ2-5; V: TRBV7-6; D: NA; size: NA; DNA: TGTGCCAGCAGCTTAGCGGATAGGTATGAGGAGACCCAGTACTTC; CDR3: CASSLADRYEETQYF
J: TRBJ2-1; V: TRBV20-1; D: TRBD2; size: many; DNA: TGCAGTGCTAGGGCGACGGGACTAGGGAGGCGGGGCGCAGCCTACAATGAGCAGTTCTTC; CDR3: CSARATGLGRRGAAYNEQFF
J: TRBJ2-1; V: TRBV6-2/TRBV6-3; D: NA; size: many; DNA: TGTGCCAGCAGGTACAGCAATGAGCAGTTCTTC; CDR3: CASRYSNEQFF
J: TRBJ2-5; V: TRBV7-9; D: TRBD1; size: few; DNA: TGTGCCAGCAGCCAATTCGGGACAGGGGGCCGGGAGACCCAGTACTTC; CDR3: CASSQFGTGGRETQYF
J: TRBJ2-1; V: TRBV27; D: TRBD2; size: many; DNA: TGTGCCAGCAGTATAGCGGGAGAGGGTAATGAGCAGTTCTTC; CDR3: CASSIAGEGNEQFF
J: TRBJ2-1; V: TRBV28; D: NA; size: few; DNA: TGTGCCAGCAGTTTGCCTAGCGACCCCGAGTTCTTC; CDR3: CASSLPSDPEFF
J: TRBJ2-5; V: TRBV7-9; D: TRBD1; size: many; DNA: TGTGCCAGCAGGGGACAGGGGGAAGAGACCCAGTACTTC; CDR3: CASRGQGEETQYF
J: TRBJ2-6; V: TRBV11-1; D: NA; size: few; DNA: TGTGCCAGCAGCATCCCGGGACTTCTCAACTCTGGGGCCAACGTCCTGACTTTC; CDR3: CASSIPGLLNSGANVLTF
J: TRBJ2-7; V: TRBV24-1; D: TRBD1; size: NA; DNA: TGTGCCACCAGTGATTCGACAGGGAGCTCCTACGAGCAGTACTTC; CDR3: CATSDSTGSSYEQYF
J: TRBJ1-6; V: TRBV21-1; D: NA; size: few; DNA: TGTGCCAGCAGCAAAGAACCAGTGGGTTCACCCCTCCACTTT; CDR3: CASSKEPVGSPLHF
J: TRBJ2-5; V: TRBV12-3/TRBV12-4; D: TRBD1; size: NA; DNA: TGTGCCAGCAGCACCGGACAGGGGTTGGCGACCCAGTACTTC; CDR3: CASSTGQGLATQYF
J: TRBJ2-7; V: TRBV20-1; D: TRBD2; size: few; DNA: TGCAGTGCTAGAGATGTCCTAGCGGGGTATGAGCAGTACTTC; CDR3: CSARDVLAGYEQYF
J: TRBJ2-3; V: TRBV30; D: TRBD2; size: few; DNA: TGTGCCTGGAGTAATTCGGCGGGGGACACAGATACGCAGTATTTT; CDR3: CAWSNSAGDTDTQYF
J: TRBJ2-5; V: TRBV2; D: NA; size: many; DNA: TGTGCCAGCAGAGGACAGCAAGAGACCCAGTACTTC; CDR3: CASRGQQETQYF
J: TRBJ2-5; V: TRBV27; D: NA; size: NA; DNA: TGTGCCAGCAGTTTATCGGTCTTCGGAGACCACCAAGAGACCCAGTACTTC; CDR3: CASSLSVFGDHQETQYF
J: TRBJ1-2; V: TRBV12-3/TRBV12-4; D: NA; size: many; DNA: TGTGCCAGCAGTCGGACAGTTCAAGCTAACTATGGCTACACCTTC; CDR3: CASSRTVQANYGYTF
J: TRBJ2-1; V: TRBV2; D: NA; size: NA; DNA: TGTGCCAGCAGTGAAGAGGCCCTCGGGTACAACGAGCAGTTCTTC; CDR3: CASSEEALGYNEQFF
J: TRBJ2-7; V: TRBV4-1; D: TRBD1; size: few; DNA: TGCGCCAGCAGCCAAGAGGACAGGGGAGTCTACGAGCAGTACTTC; CDR3: CASSQEDRGVYEQYF
J: TRBJ2-1; V: TRBV5-5; D: NA; size: NA; DNA: TGTGCCAGCAGCTCGTCACAGGGAGACCCAAACAATGAGCAGTTCTTC; CDR3: CASSSSQGDPNNEQFF
J: TRBJ1-6; V: TRBV4-3; D: NA; size: few; DNA: TGCGCCAGCAGCCAAGATTTGGGTGTCGAGAATTCACCCCTCCACTTT; CDR3: CASSQDLGVENSPLHF
J: TRBJ2-2; V: TRBV7-6; D: TRBD2; size: once; DNA: TGTGCCAGCAGCCAGATTAGACCGGGACTAGCGGGTACTTTGAACACCGGGGAGCTGTTTTTT; CDR3: CASSQIRPGLAGTLNTGELFF
J: TRBJ2-7; V: TRBV5-1; D: NA; size: many; DNA: TGCGCCAGCAGTCAGGGGCCGGCCTCCTACGAGCAGTACTTC; CDR3: CASSQGPASYEQYF
J: TRBJ1-1; V: TRBV7-2; D: NA; size: many; DNA: TGTGCCAGCAGCGAACTTAATGAAGCTTTCTTT; CDR3: CASSELNEAFF
J: TRBJ2-7; V: TRBV5-5; D: NA; size: few; DNA: TGTGCCAGCAGCCCTCAGAGGACCGGGAGTACCTACGAGCAGTACTTC; CDR3: CASSPQRTGSTYEQYF
J: TRBJ2-3; V: TRBV5-8; D: NA; size: many; DNA: TGTGCCAGCAGCTTGGGAGTGGGGCAGGGCACAGATACGCAGTATTTT; CDR3: CASSLGVGQGTDTQYF
J: TRBJ2-1; V: TRBV10-3; D: TRBD1; size: NA; DNA: TGTGCCATCAGTGAGTCAACAGGGGATGAGCAGTTCTTC; CDR3: CAISESTGDEQFF
J: TRBJ2-1; V: TRBV14; D: TRBD2; size: few; DNA: TGTGCCAGCAGCCAAGTCGGGACTAGTCCCTATGAGCAGTTCTTC; CDR3: CASSQVGTSPYEQFF
J: TRBJ2-7; V: TRBV4-3; D: NA; size: many; DNA: TGCGCCAGCAGCCAAGAGAAGGGACTGGCCTACGAGCAGTACTTC; CDR3: CASSQEKGLAYEQYF
J: TRBJ2-3; V: TRBV4-3; D: TRBD2; size: few; DNA: TGCGCCAGCAGCCAAGACAGGTTGCTAGCGGGAACAGATACGCAGTATTTT; CDR3: CASSQDRLLAGTDTQYF
J: TRBJ2-3; V: TRBV7-2; D: NA; size: NA; DNA: TGTGCCAGCAGCTTGACCGATTCTAGCACAGATACGCAGTATTTT; CDR3: CASSLTDSSTDTQYF
J: TRBJ2-7; V: TRBV20-1; D: NA; size: once; DNA: TGCAGTGCTCCCCCCCCAGGAGGGCAGCCCACCTACGAGCAGTACTTC; CDR3: CSAPPPGGQPTYEQYF
J: TRBJ2-7; V: TRBV12-3/TRBV12-4; D: TRBD1; size: many; DNA: TGTGCCAGCAGGATTGACAGGGGGCTCTACGAGCAGTACTTC; CDR3: CASRIDRGLYEQYF
J: TRBJ1-4; V: TRBV30; D: TRBD1; size: NA; DNA: TGTGCCTGGAGGGCGACAGGGGGCGGTGAAAAACTGTTTTTT; CDR3: CAWRATGGGEKLFF
J: TRBJ1-1; V: TRBV12-3/TRBV12-4; D: TRBD1; size: many; DNA: TGTGCCAGCAGTTCCCGACAGGGCCCCAACACTGAAGCTTTCTTT; CDR3: CASSSRQGPNTEAFF
J: TRBJ2-7; V: TRBV10-2; D: NA; size: many; DNA: TGCGCCAGCGGGGGGTACGAGCAGTACTTC; CDR3: CASGGYEQYF
J: TRBJ2-1; V: TRBV4-2; D: TRBD2; size: many; DNA: TGTGCCAGCAGCCAAGATCCTAGCGGGAGTTCCTACAATGAGCAGTTCTTC; CDR3: CASSQDPSGSSYNEQFF
J: TRBJ2-2; V: TRBV29-1; D: NA; size: NA; DNA: TGCAGCGTTAAAAGTACGAACACCGGGGAGCTGTTTTTT; CDR3: CSVKSTNTGELFF
J: TRBJ2-3; V: TRBV29-1; D: TRBD1; size: many; DNA: TGCAGCGTAGTAGCCGGGACAGAGGAGACAGATACGCAGTATTTT; CDR3: CSVVAGTEETDTQYF
J: TRBJ2-1; V: TRBV5-1; D: TRBD1; size: many; DNA: TGCGCCAGCAGCCCTTGGGGACAGGGAATCCATGAGCAGTTCTTC; CDR3: CASSPWGQGIHEQFF
J: TRBJ1-2; V: TRBV11-2; D: NA; size: NA; DNA: TGTGCCAGCAGCTTAGGTGACGGGATGCTCTTTAACTATGGCTACACCTTC; CDR3: CASSLGDGMLFNYGYTF
J: TRBJ2-1; V: TRBV10-3; D: NA; size: NA; DNA: TGTGCCATCAGTGACCCAACTAGTGGTGAGCAGTTCTTC; CDR3: CAISDPTSGEQFF
J: TRBJ2-3; V: TRBV15; D: NA; size: many; DNA: TGTGCCACCAGCAGAGAAGTTGGGCCGGGCACAGATACGCAGTATTTT; CDR3: CATSREVGPGTDTQYF
J: TRBJ2-2; V: TRBV6-1; D: TRBD2; size: NA; DNA: TGTGCCAGCAGTGACAGGACTAGGGCCGGGGAGCTGTTTTTT; CDR3: CASSDRTRAGELFF
J: TRBJ2-2; V: TRBV11-3; D: NA; size: few; DNA: TGTGCCAGCAGCTTAAGGGGTCCTGACACCGGGGAGCTGTTTTTT; CDR3: CASSLRGPDTGELFF
J: TRBJ2-2; V: TRBV6-5; D: TRBD1; size: NA; DNA: TGTGCCAGCAGTTTTTCCGTTACAGGGGGCACCGGGGAGCTGTTTTTT; CDR3: CASSFSVTGGTGELFF
J: TRBJ2-1; V: TRBV27; D: TRBD2; size: NA; DNA: TGTGCCAGCCGCTCTAGCGGGGGCTCCTACAATGAGCAGTTCTTC; CDR3: CASRSSGGSYNEQFF
J: TRBJ1-1; V: TRBV6-1; D: NA; size: few; DNA: TGTGCCAGCAGACCTACAGGAGGGTATACTGAAGCTTTCTTT; CDR3: CASRPTGGYTEAFF
J: TRBJ2-6; V: TRBV11-2; D: NA; size: many; DNA: TGTGCCAGCAGCGCTAGACAGAACTCTGGGGCCAACGTCCTGACTTTC; CDR3: CASSARQNSGANVLTF
J: TRBJ2-7; V: TRBV12-3/TRBV12-4; D: NA; size: many; DNA: TGTGCCAGCAGTTTAGGTATCGAGCAGTACTTC; CDR3: CASSLGIEQYF
J: TRBJ1-5; V: TRBV7-2; D: NA; size: few; DNA: TGTGCCAGCAGCCTCGACGGGGGCAGCAATCAGCCCCAGCATTTT; CDR3: CASSLDGGSNQPQHF